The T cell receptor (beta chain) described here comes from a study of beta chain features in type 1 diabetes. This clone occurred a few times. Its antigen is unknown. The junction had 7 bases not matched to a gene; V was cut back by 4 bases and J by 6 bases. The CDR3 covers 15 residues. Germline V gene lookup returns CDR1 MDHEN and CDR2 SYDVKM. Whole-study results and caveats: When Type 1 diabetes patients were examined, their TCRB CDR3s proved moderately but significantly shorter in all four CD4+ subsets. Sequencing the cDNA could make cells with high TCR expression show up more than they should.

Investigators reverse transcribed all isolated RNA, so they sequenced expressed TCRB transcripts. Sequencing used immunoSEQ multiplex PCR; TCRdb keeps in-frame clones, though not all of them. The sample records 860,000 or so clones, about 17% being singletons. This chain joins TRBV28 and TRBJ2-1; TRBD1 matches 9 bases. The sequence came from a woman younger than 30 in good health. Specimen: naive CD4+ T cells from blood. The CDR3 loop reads CASSSRDRDRNEQFF. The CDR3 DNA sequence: TGTGCCAGCAGTTCGAGGGACAGGGACCGCAATGAGCAGTTCTTC.